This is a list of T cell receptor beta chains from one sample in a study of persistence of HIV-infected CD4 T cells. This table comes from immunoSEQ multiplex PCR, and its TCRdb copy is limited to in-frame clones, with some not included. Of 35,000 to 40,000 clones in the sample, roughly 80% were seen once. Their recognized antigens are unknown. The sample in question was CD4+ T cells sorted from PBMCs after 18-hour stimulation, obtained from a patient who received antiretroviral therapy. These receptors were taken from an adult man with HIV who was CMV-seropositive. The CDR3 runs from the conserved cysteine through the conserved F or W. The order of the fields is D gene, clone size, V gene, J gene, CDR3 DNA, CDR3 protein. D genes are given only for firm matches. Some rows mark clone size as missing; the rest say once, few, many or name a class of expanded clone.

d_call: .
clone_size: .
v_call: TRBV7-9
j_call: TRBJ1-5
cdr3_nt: TGTGCCAGCAGCCTAGACGGCAACAATCAGCCCCAGCATTTT
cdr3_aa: CASSLDGNNQPQHF

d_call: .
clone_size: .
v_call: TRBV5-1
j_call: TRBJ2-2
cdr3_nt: TGCGCCAGCAGCGCGGGGGCCGTTACCGGGGAGCTGTTTTTT
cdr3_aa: CASSAGAVTGELFF

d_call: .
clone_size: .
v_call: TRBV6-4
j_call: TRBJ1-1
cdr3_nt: TGTGCCAGCTCCTCCGAGGGGGGCGGAATGACTGAAGCTTTCTTT
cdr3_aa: CASSSEGGGMTEAFF

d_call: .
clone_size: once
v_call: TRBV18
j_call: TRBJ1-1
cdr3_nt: TGTGCCAGCTCACGTTTTGGAACTGAAGCTTTCTTT
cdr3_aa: CASSRFGTEAFF

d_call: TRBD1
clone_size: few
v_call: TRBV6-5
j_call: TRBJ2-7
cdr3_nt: TGTGCCAGCAGTTCCCAGACAGGGGGCTACGAGCAGTACTTC
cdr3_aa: CASSSQTGGYEQYF

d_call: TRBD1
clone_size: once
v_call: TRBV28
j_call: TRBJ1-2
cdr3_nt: TGTGCCAGCAGTTTACGGGACAGGGTGAGCTATGGCTACACCTTC
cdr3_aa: CASSLRDRVSYGYTF

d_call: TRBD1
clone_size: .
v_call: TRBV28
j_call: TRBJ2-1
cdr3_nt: TGTGCCAGCAGTCCGGGGGGGACAGGGGGCTACAATGAGCAGTTCTTC
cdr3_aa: CASSPGGTGGYNEQFF

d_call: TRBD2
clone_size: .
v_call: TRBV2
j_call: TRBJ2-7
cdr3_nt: TGTGCCAGCAGTACCTCAATGGGGGGGAACTACGAGCAGTACTTC
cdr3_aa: CASSTSMGGNYEQYF

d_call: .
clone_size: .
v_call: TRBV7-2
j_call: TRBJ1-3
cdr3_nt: TGTGCCAGCAGCTCGACAGCTGGAAACACCATATATTTT
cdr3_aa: CASSSTAGNTIYF

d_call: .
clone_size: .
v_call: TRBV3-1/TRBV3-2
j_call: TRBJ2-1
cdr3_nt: TGTGCCAGCAGCCCGACGGGCAGGGGCGCTTACAATGAGCAGTTCTTC
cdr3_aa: CASSPTGRGAYNEQFF

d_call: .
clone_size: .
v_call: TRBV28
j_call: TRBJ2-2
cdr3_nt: TGTGCCAGCTTTGAACGGACGACAAGGGAGCTGTTTTTT
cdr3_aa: CASFERTTRELFF

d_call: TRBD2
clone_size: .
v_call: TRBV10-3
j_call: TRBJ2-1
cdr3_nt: TGTGCCATCAGTACGGGGCGGAGCGGGGGGGCCCATGAGCAGTTCTTC
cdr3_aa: CAISTGRSGGAHEQFF

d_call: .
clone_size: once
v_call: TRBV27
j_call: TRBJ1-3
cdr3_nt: TGTGCCAGCAGTTTGCCTCCTTTGGATGATGGAAACACCATATATTTT
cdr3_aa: CASSLPPLDDGNTIYF

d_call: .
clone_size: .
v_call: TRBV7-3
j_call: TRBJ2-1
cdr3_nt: TGTGCCAGCAGCTTGGGGTCAGAGGGTTACAATGAGCAGTTCTTC
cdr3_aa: CASSLGSEGYNEQFF

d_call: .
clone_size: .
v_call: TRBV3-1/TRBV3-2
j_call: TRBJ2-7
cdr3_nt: TGTGCCAGCAGCCAAGATGGGGGGAGCTACGAGCAGTACTTC
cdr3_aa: CASSQDGGSYEQYF

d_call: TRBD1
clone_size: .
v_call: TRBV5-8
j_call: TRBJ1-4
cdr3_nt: TGTGCCAGCAGCCCGGGACAGGGATTGGAAAAACTGTTTTTT
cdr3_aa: CASSPGQGLEKLFF

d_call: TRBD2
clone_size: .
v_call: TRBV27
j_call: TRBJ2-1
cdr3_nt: TGTGCCAGCAGTTTATCCACCCTCCGGGGGGGGGATGAGCAGTTCTTC
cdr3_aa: CASSLSTLRGGDEQFF

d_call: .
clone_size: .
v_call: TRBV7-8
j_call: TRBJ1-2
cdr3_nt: TGTGCCAGCAGCTTAGGGGGGGGAAAGGGCTACACCTTC
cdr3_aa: CASSLGGGKGYTF

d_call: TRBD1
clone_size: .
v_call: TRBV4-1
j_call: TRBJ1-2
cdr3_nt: TGCGCCAGCAGCCTGGCGACGGGACAGGGGGCGTCTAGTGGCTACACCTTC
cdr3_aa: CASSLATGQGASSGYTF

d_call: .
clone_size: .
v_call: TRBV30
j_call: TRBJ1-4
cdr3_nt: TGTGCCTGGAGCGGGACACTCGCTAATGAAAAACTGTTTTTT
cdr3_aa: CAWSGTLANEKLFF

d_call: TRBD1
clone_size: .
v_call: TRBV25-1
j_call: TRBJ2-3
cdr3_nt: TGTGCCAGCAGTGACCCCGGGACAGCAGATACGCAGTATTTT
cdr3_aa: CASSDPGTADTQYF

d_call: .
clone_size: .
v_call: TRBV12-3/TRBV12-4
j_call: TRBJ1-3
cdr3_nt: TGTGCCAGCAGTTTAGAACAGTCGGCTATATATTTT
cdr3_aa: CASSLEQSAIYF

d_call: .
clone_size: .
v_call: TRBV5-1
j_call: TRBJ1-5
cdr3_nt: TGCGCCAGCAGCTTGGAGGGGGGGAATCAGCCCCAGCATTTT
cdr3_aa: CASSLEGGNQPQHF

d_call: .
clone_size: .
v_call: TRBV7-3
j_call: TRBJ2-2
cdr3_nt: TGTGCCAGCAGCCCCAAGCCTGCGAACACCGGGGAGCTGTTTTTT
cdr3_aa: CASSPKPANTGELFF

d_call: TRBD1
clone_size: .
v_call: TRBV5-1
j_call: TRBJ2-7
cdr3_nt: TGCGCCAGCAGTTCCGGGACAGGGCCCTACGAGCAGTACTTC
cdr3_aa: CASSSGTGPYEQYF

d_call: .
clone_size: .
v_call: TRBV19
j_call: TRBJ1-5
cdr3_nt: TGTGCCAGTAGTATATTCAATCAGCCCCAGCATTTT
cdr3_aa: CASSIFNQPQHF

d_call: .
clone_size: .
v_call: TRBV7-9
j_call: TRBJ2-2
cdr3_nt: TGTGCCAGCAGCCCACCCGGGACCTCGAACACCGGGGAGCTGTTTTTT
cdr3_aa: CASSPPGTSNTGELFF

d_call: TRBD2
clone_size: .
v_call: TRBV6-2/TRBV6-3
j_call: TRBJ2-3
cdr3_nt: TGTGCCAGCAGTTACTCCTCGCGGGGGGGAACAGATACGCAGTATTTT
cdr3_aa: CASSYSSRGGTDTQYF

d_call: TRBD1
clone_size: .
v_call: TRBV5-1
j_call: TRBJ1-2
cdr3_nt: TGCGCCAGCAGACTTCAGGGGGCAATAGATGGCTACACCTTC
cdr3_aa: CASRLQGAIDGYTF

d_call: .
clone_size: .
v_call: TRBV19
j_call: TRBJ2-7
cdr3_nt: TGTGCCAGTAGTTCCGGGACATGGAGCTACGAGCAGTACTTC
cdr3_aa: CASSSGTWSYEQYF

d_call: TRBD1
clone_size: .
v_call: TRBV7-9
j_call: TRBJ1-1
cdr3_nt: TGTGCCAGCAGCCCCCAGGGACAGGGGAGATTCACTGAAGCTTTCTTT
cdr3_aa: CASSPQGQGRFTEAFF

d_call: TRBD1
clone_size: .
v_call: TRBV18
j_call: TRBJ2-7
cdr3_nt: TGTGCCAGCTCACCTACTTTTCAGGGGGCGTTAGACGAGCAGTACTTC
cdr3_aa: CASSPTFQGALDEQYF

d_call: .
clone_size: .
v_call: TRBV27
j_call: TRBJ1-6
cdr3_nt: TGTGCCAGCAGTCCGCTGGCGGCACCTAATTCACCCCTCCACTTT
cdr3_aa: CASSPLAAPNSPLHF

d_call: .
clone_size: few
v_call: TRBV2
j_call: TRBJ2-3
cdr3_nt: TGTGCCAGCGGGCCTTCGGGAGATACGCAGTATTTT
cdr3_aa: CASGPSGDTQYF

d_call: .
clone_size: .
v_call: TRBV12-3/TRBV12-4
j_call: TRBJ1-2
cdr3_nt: TGTGCCAGCAGCTCGACAGCGTACGATGGCTACACCTTC
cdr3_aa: CASSSTAYDGYTF

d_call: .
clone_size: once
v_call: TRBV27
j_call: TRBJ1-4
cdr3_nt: TGTGCCAGCAGTTTAGGGTTTAATGAAAAACTGTTTTTT
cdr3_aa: CASSLGFNEKLFF

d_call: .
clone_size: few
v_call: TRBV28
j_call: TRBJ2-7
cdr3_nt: TGTGCCAGCAGTACTTTCCACAGTCTCAGCTCCTACGAGCAGTACTTC
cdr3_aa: CASSTFHSLSSYEQYF